This is a list of T cell receptor beta chains from one sample in a study of T-cell memory formation after mild COVID-19. TCRdb processed the 5' RACE reads anew with MiXCR; each CDR3 protein has one entry. The sample carries hundreds of thousands of distinct CDR3 sequences, about a sixth recorded once. The specimen sequenced was PBMCs or a T cell subset sorted from them (not recorded which). These receptors originate from a man between 18 and 35 years old who had mild COVID-19 (a few samples of this study predate the infection). Cell type and time point are not known. The CDR3 runs from the conserved cysteine through the conserved F or W. The order of the fields is CDR3 length, clone size, D gene, J gene, V gene, CDR3 protein, CDR3 DNA. The D gene is left open where the match is weak. Where a row states a size, it is once, few, many or the class of an expanded clone; other rows omit it.

>16|many|TRBD1|TRBJ1-6|TRBV7-2
CASSIRTGRLNSPLHF
TGTGCCAGCAGCATCCGGACAGGCAGGCTCAATTCACCCCTCCACTTT
>14|few|TRBD1|TRBJ1-2|TRBV28
CASSANRGSYGYTF
TGTGCCAGCAGTGCAAACAGGGGGTCCTATGGCTACACCTTC
>17|many|TRBD2|TRBJ2-3|TRBV4-1
CASSQDHTSGGTDTQYF
TGCGCCAGCAGCCAAGACCACACTAGCGGGGGGACAGATACGCAGTATTTT
>13|many|.|TRBJ2-7|TRBV5-1
CASSLTGSYEQYF
TGTGCCAGCAGTTTAACAGGGAGCTACGAGCAGTACTTC
>12|few|.|TRBJ1-2|TRBV5-6
CASSLSGVGYTF
TGTGCCAGCAGCTTGTCAGGGGTCGGCTACACCTTC
>14|.|.|TRBJ2-3|TRBV4-1
CASSQDRVADTQYF
TGCGCCAGCAGCCAAGATAGGGTTGCAGATACGCAGTATTTT
>18|few|.|TRBJ1-1|TRBV6-2/TRBV6-3
CASSYPYLWGERHTEAFF
TGTGCCAGCAGTTACCCTTATCTATGGGGGGAAAGGCACACTGAAGCTTTCTTT
>15|.|.|TRBJ2-6|TRBV20-1
CSARPRGSGANVLTF
TGCAGTGCTAGGCCCAGGGGCTCTGGGGCCAACGTCCTGACTTTC
>13|.|.|TRBJ1-2|TRBV10-3
CAIDHRGGGGYTF
TGTGCCATCGACCACCGCGGAGGGGGTGGCTACACCTTC
>16|few|TRBD2|TRBJ2-3|TRBV3-1
CASSQDGGGLADTQYF
TGTGCCAGCAGCCAAGATGGCGGGGGGCTGGCAGATACGCAGTATTTT
>18|.|TRBD1|TRBJ2-7|TRBV7-2
CASSPRTGIGTAAYEQYF
TGTGCCAGCAGCCCCAGGACAGGGATCGGAACCGCCGCCTACGAGCAGTACTTC
>16|few|TRBD1|TRBJ2-1|TRBV5-1
CASSSRPGQMNNEQFF
TGCGCCAGCAGCTCGAGACCGGGACAGATGAACAATGAGCAGTTCTTC
>14|few|.|TRBJ2-3|TRBV12-3/TRBV12-4
CASRISGGTDTQYF
TGTGCCAGCCGGATCTCGGGGGGCACAGATACGCAGTATTTT
>11|.|.|TRBJ1-1|TRBV20-1
CSARVGWEAFF
TGCAGTGCTAGAGTGGGGTGGGAAGCTTTCTTT
>13|few|.|TRBJ2-5|TRBV7-2
CASSQPPGETQYF
TGTGCCAGCAGCCAGCCCCCCGGCGAGACCCAGTACTTC
>12|.|.|TRBJ2-3|TRBV7-6
CAIGGATDTQYF
TGTGCCATCGGGGGCGCCACAGATACGCAGTATTTT
>16|.|TRBD2|TRBJ2-1|TRBV24-1
CATSDYLADSYNEQFF
TGTGCCACCAGTGACTATCTAGCGGACTCCTACAATGAGCAGTTCTTC
>14|.|TRBD1|TRBJ2-3|TRBV29-1
CSVEGQGTADTQYF
TGCAGCGTTGAGGGACAGGGAACAGCAGATACGCAGTATTTT
>14|.|.|TRBJ2-3|TRBV5-1
CASSFGSPIDTQYF
TGCGCCAGCAGCTTCGGATCCCCGATAGATACGCAGTATTTT
>14|.|TRBD2|TRBJ2-2|TRBV10-1
CASSRRGGSGELFF
TGCGCCAGCTCTCGGCGGGGGGGTTCCGGGGAGCTGTTTTTT
>13|many|.|TRBJ2-3|TRBV7-9
CASSHFRTDTQYF
TGTGCCAGCAGCCACTTCCGCACAGATACGCAGTATTTT
>15|few|.|TRBJ1-6|TRBV18
CASSPGAGHNSPLHF
TGTGCCAGCTCACCAGGGGCAGGCCATAATTCACCCCTCCACTTT
>14|.|TRBD1|TRBJ1-5|TRBV10-3
CAISDARGDEAQHF
TGTGCCATCAGTGACGCCAGGGGGGACGAGGCCCAGCATTTT
>16|few|.|TRBJ2-2|TRBV5-1
CASSFQGLENTGELFF
TGCGCCAGCAGCTTCCAGGGGCTTGAGAACACCGGGGAGCTGTTTTTT
>14|few|.|TRBJ2-3|TRBV7-3
CASSFLSSTDTQYF
TGTGCCAGCAGCTTCCTCTCTAGCACAGATACGCAGTATTTT
>14|.|.|TRBJ2-1|TRBV6-2/TRBV6-3
CASSYSGSYNEQFF
TGTGCCAGCAGTTACTCTGGCAGCTACAATGAGCAGTTCTTC
>15|.|TRBD2|TRBJ2-5|TRBV6-2/TRBV6-3
CASSYYHAGEETQYF
TGTGCCAGCAGTTACTACCACGCGGGAGAAGAGACCCAGTACTTC
>15|.|TRBD1|TRBJ2-3|TRBV6-5
CASSIQGQSTDTQYF
TGTGCCAGCAGTATCCAGGGACAGAGCACAGATACGCAGTATTTT
>15|once|TRBD1|TRBJ1-5|TRBV19
CASSPLTGRNQPQHF
TGTGCCAGTAGCCCTCTGACAGGGAGGAATCAGCCCCAGCATTTT
>14|few|TRBD2|TRBJ2-1|TRBV5-4
CASTSRGDYNEQFF
TGTGCCAGCACCTCCCGGGGGGATTACAATGAGCAGTTCTTC
>16|many|TRBD2|TRBJ2-7|TRBV18
CASSPKLAGGAYEQYF
TGTGCCAGCTCACCAAAACTAGCGGGGGGAGCCTACGAGCAGTACTTC
>13|few|.|TRBJ1-5|TRBV24-1
CATSHGVNQPQHF
TGTGCCACCAGCCACGGGGTCAATCAGCCCCAGCATTTT
>13|.|TRBD2|TRBJ2-1|TRBV6-2/TRBV6-3
CASSYLVGLALFF
TGTGCCAGCAGTTATTTGGTCGGACTAGCTCTGTTCTTC
>16|.|TRBD2|TRBJ2-3|TRBV9
CASSVGLAGFYDTQYF
TGTGCCAGCAGCGTAGGGCTAGCGGGATTTTATGATACGCAGTATTTT
>14|.|TRBD2|TRBJ2-3|TRBV20-1
CSARPNSGGTTQYF
TGCAGTGCTAGGCCCAATAGCGGGGGGACTACGCAGTATTTT
>13|.|TRBD1|TRBJ1-1|TRBV7-6
CASGQGSYTEAFF
TGTGCCAGCGGACAGGGCTCTTACACTGAAGCTTTCTTT
>14|.|.|TRBJ2-5|TRBV3-2
CASSQGATEETQYF
TGTGCCAGCAGCCAAGGGGCGACAGAAGAGACCCAGTACTTC
>17|.|.|TRBJ2-3|TRBV7-2
CASSLARTAPSTDTQYF
TGTGCCAGCAGCTTAGCCCGGACAGCACCTAGCACAGATACGCAGTATTTT
>14|.|.|TRBJ2-1|TRBV9
CASTRYYFGAEQFF
TGTGCCAGCACCCGATACTATTTTGGGGCTGAGCAGTTCTTC
>13|.|.|TRBJ2-7|TRBV7-2
CASSLSGTLEQYF
TGTGCCAGCAGCTTAAGTGGCACCCTCGAGCAGTACTTC
>11|few|.|TRBJ2-7|TRBV29-1
CSSTYGYEQYF
TGCAGCTCAACATACGGCTACGAGCAGTACTTC
>13|.|TRBD2|TRBJ2-1|TRBV9
CASSVASGYEQFF
TGTGCCAGCAGCGTAGCTAGCGGGTATGAGCAGTTCTTC
>14|few|TRBD2|TRBJ2-7|TRBV5-1
CASSFGTSVYEQYF
TGCGCCAGCAGCTTCGGGACTAGCGTCTACGAGCAGTACTTC
>15|few|TRBD2|TRBJ2-1|TRBV7-2
CASSLGSGGNNEQFF
TGTGCCAGCAGCTTAGGGAGCGGGGGTAACAATGAGCAGTTCTTC
>12|.|TRBD2|TRBJ2-5|TRBV20-1
CSARQAAGGRLF
TGCAGTGCTAGACAGGCAGCGGGGGGCCGTCTTTTC
>15|few|.|TRBJ2-2|TRBV6-5
CASSYSIQSTGELFF
TGTGCCAGCAGTTACTCGATACAGAGCACCGGGGAGCTGTTTTTT
>13|.|.|TRBJ1-1|TRBV20-1
CSASRSFGTEAFF
TGCAGTGCTTCCCGTTCTTTCGGAACTGAAGCTTTCTTT
>15|.|.|TRBJ2-5|TRBV10-3
CAISEGLGGSETQYF
TGTGCCATCAGTGAGGGACTAGGGGGTTCCGAGACCCAGTACTTC
>13|.|.|TRBJ2-4|TRBV20-1
CSASGGTKNIQYF
TGCAGTGCTAGCGGGGGAACCAAAAACATTCAGTACTTC
>14|few|.|TRBJ1-4|TRBV12-3/TRBV12-4
CASSFRGRGEKLFF
TGTGCCAGCAGTTTCCGGGGCCGGGGGGAAAAACTGTTTTTT
>11|.|.|TRBJ2-7|TRBV4-1
CASSQSNEQYF
TGCGCCAGCAGCCAGAGCAACGAGCAGTACTTC
>17|.|TRBD2|TRBJ2-3|TRBV7-2
CASSSPTSGGPTDTQYF
TGTGCCAGCAGCTCGCCTACTAGCGGGGGACCCACAGATACGCAGTATTTT
>15|.|.|TRBJ2-1|TRBV24-1
CATSDPLGLGTEQFF
TGTGCCACCAGTGATCCCCTAGGGTTAGGGACAGAGCAGTTCTTC
>16|.|.|TRBJ1-1|TRBV12-3/TRBV12-4
CASSSINRLDNTEAFF
TGTGCCAGCAGTTCCATCAACAGGCTTGACAACACTGAAGCTTTCTTT
>13|many|.|TRBJ2-1|TRBV5-1
CASSLQTNNEQFF
TGCGCCAGCAGCCTCCAGACTAACAATGAGCAGTTCTTC